This is a list of T cell receptor beta chains from one sample in a study of CD8 T cells in Susac syndrome. Via MiXCR, TCRdb re-called the immunoSEQ multiplex PCR reads, giving one row per CDR3 protein. The repertoire holds about 210,000 distinct CDR3 sequences, with approximately 93% as singletons. Sequencing was done on a sample of CD4+ T cells from PBMCs. The receptors come from a human donor in good health. CDR3s leave out the opening cysteine and the closing phenylalanine or tryptophan.

CDR3 | length | V
ASSLGSNEAF | 10 | TRBV5-4
ASSPGRPADEQF | 12 | TRBV7-8
ASSLGTVDSPLH | 12 | TRBV7-2
ASGNTGELF | 9 | TRBV7-2
SASGTGAGETQY | 12 | TRBV20-1
ASSLRRPNTEAF | 12 | TRBV19
ASSLTSLLETQY | 12 | TRBV7-2
ASSGGLVQDTQY | 12 | TRBV27
ASSTGVALYTGELF | 14 | TRBV5-1
ASTRVAGGLYEQY | 13 | TRBV19
ASSFSGGADQPQH | 13 | TRBV27
ASSPMDRDGTQY | 12 | TRBV6-5
ASSPGTSPNEQF | 12 | TRBV2
ASSPEDRGRTEAF | 13 | TRBV4-2
ASSVDSGGGASSTDTQY | 17 | TRBV9
ASGTMGDGELF | 11 | TRBV12-3/TRBV12-4
ASVEDGYGYT | 10 | TRBV2
SARGLPETQY | 10 | TRBV20-1
ASSLNQVTDTQY | 12 | TRBV28
SVDQGSNQPQH | 11 | TRBV29-1
ASSWDRPLL | 9 | TRBV12-3/TRBV12-4
SVRQTVGREKLF | 12 | TRBV29-1
ATSRDLRQTETQY | 13 | TRBV15
ASSRLTSGAFYNEQF | 15 | TRBV19
ASSPQGLGTEAF | 12 | TRBV19
ASSLPWTGDNEQF | 13 | TRBV7-2